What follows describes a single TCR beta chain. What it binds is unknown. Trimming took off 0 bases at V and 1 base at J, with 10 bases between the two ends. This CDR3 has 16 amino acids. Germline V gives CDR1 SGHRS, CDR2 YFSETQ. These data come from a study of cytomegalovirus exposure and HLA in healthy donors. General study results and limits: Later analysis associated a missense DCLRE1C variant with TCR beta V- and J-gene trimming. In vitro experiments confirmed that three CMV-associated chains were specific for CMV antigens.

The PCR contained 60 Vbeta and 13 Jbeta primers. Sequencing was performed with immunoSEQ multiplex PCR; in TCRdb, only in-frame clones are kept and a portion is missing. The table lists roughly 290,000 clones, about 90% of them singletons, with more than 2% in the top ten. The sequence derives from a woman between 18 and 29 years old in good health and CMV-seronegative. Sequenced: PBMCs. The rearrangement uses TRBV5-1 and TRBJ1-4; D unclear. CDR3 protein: CASSLAAGVTNEKLFF. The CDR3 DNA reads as TGCGCCAGCAGCTTGGCGGCAGGCGTAACTAATGAAAAACTGTTTTTT.